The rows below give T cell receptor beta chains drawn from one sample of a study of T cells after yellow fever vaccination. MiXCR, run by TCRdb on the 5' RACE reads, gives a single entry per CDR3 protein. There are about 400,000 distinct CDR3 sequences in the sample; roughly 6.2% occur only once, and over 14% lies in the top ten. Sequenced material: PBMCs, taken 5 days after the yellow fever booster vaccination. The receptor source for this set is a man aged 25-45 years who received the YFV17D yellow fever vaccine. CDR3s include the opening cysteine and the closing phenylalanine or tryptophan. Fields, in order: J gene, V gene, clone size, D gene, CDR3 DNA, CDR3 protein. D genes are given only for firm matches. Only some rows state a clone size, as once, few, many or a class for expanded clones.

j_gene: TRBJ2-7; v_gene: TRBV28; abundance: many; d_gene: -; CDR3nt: TGTGCCAGCAGTTCGCAGACTTCTTCCTACGAGCAGTACTTC; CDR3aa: CASSSQTSSYEQYF
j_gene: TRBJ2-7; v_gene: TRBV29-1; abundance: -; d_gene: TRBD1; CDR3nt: TGCAGCGCCTTGGACAGGAGATCCTACGAGCAGTACTTC; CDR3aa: CSALDRRSYEQYF
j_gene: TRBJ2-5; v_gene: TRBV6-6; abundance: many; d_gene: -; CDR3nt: TGTGCCAGCAGTCCACTCGCTGAGACCCAGTACTTC; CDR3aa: CASSPLAETQYF
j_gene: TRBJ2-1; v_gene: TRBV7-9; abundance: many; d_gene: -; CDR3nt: TGTGCCAGCAGCTTAGGATCTCTCAATGAGCAGTTCTTC; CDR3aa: CASSLGSLNEQFF
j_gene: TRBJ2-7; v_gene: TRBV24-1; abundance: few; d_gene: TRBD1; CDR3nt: TGTGCCACAAGGGACTCGTGGACAGGGAGCTCCTACGAGCAGTACTTC; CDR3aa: CATRDSWTGSSYEQYF
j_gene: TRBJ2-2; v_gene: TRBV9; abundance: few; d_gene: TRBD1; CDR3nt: TGTGCCAGCAGCAACTCCAGGGGGTACACCGGGGAGCTGTTTTTT; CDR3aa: CASSNSRGYTGELFF
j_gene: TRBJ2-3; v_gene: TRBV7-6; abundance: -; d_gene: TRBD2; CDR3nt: TGTGCCAGCAGCTTTCTCTCTAGCGGTAGCACAGATACGCAGTATTTT; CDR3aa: CASSFLSSGSTDTQYF
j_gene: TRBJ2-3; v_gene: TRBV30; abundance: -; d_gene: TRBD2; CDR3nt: TGTGCCTGGAGGGGACTAGAGGAGACAGATACGCAGTATTTT; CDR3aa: CAWRGLEETDTQYF
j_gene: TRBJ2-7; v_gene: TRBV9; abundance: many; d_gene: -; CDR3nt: TGTGCCAGCAGCGCCGGCGGGGAGGCTGGTTACGAGCAGTACTTC; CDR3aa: CASSAGGEAGYEQYF
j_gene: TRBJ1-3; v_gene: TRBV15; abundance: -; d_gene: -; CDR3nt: TGTGCCACCAGCAGAGGGGGCAGCAAGGGGAGCTCTGGAAACACCATATATTTT; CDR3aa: CATSRGGSKGSSGNTIYF
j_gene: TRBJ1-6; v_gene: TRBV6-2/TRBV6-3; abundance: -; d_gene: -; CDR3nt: TGTGCCAGCAGTTACCTCCAGGATGCTTCACCCCTCCACTTT; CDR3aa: CASSYLQDASPLHF
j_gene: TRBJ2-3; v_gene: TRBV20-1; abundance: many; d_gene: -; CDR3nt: TGCAGCGCACCAACCGGGGACCACACAGATACGCAGTATTTT; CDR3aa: CSAPTGDHTDTQYF
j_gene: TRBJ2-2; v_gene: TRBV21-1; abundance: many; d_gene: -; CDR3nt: TGTGCCAGCAGCGACCCGGGACAGCCCAAGAACACCGGGGAGCTGTTTTTT; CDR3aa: CASSDPGQPKNTGELFF
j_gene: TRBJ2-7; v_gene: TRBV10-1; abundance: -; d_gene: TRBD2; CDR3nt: TGCGCCAGCAGTAGGGCGGGAGGCGAGCAGTACTTC; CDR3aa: CASSRAGGEQYF
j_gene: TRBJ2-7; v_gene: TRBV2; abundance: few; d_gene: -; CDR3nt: TGTGCCCACATTTGGGGGGGCGTCGAGCAGTACTTC; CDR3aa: CAHIWGGVEQYF
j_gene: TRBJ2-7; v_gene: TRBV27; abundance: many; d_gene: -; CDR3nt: TGTGCCAGAAAGATTCGGACCGAGCAGTACTTC; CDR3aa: CARKIRTEQYF
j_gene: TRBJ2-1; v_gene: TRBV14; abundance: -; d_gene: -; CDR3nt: TGTGCCAGCAGCCAACTTAGGCAGGGACACAATGAGCAGTTCTTC; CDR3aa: CASSQLRQGHNEQFF
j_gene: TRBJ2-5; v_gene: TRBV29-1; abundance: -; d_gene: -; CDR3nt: TGCAGCGTTGCTAGACGGCTCGCCGAGACCCAGTACTTC; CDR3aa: CSVARRLAETQYF
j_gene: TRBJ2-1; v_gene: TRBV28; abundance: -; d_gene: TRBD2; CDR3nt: TGTGCCAGCAGTTTACTAGCGGGAGTAAATGAGCAGTTCTTC; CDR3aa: CASSLLAGVNEQFF
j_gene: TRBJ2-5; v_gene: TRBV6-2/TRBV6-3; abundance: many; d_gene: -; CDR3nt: TGTGCCAGCAGTTACAGCGGACCCGGGGAGACCCAGTACTTC; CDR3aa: CASSYSGPGETQYF
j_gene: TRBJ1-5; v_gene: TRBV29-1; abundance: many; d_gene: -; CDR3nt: TGCAGCGTTGTTCTGGGTTCCAATCAGCCCCAGCATTTT; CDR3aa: CSVVLGSNQPQHF
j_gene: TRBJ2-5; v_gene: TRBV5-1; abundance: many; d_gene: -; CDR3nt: TGCGCCAGCAGCTTGGCTGCAGAAGAGACCCAGTACTTC; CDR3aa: CASSLAAEETQYF
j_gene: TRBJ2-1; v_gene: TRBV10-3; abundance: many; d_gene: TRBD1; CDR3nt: TGTGCCATCAGTGGGCAGGGGGCGGGGGAGCAGTTCTTC; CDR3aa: CAISGQGAGEQFF
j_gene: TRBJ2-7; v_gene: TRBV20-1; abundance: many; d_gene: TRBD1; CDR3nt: TGCAGTGCAAACGGACAGGGGGACGAGCAGTACTTC; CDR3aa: CSANGQGDEQYF
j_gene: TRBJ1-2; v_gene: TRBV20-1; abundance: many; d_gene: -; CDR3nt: TGCAGTGCTAGAGAAGACAGCATTAACTATGGCTACACCTTC; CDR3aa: CSAREDSINYGYTF
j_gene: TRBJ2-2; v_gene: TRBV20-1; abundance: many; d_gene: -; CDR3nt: TGCAGTGCTACCCACACCAACACCGGGGAGCTGTTTTTT; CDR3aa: CSATHTNTGELFF
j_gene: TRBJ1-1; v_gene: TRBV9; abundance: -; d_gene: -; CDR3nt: TGTGCCAGCAGCGTAGGTAGTCACGGCACTGAAGCTTTCTTT; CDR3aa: CASSVGSHGTEAFF
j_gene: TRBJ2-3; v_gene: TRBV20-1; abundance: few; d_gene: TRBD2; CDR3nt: TGCAGTGCTAGTGGGATGGAGCTAGCGGGCACAGATACGCAGTATTTT; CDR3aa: CSASGMELAGTDTQYF
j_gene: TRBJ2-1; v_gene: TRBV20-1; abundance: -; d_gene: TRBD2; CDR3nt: TGCTGTGCTAGAGTAGAGGGGTCGACTAGCTGGGATGAGCAGTTCTTC; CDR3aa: CCARVEGSTSWDEQFF
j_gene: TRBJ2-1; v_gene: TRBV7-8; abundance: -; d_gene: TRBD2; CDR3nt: TGTGCCAGCAGCCAAGGACTAGCGGGAGGGCCGGATGAGCAGTTCTTC; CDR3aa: CASSQGLAGGPDEQFF
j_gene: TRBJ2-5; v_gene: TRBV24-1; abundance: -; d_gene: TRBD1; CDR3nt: TGTGCCACCAGTGACGGGACAGGGTTTAGGGAGACCCAGTACTTC; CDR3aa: CATSDGTGFRETQYF
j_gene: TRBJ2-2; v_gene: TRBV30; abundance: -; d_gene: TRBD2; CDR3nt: TGTGCCTGGAGGACTAGCGGGATGACCGGGGAGCTGTTTTTT; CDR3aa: CAWRTSGMTGELFF
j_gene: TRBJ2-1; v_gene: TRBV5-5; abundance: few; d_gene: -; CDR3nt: TGTGCCAGCAGCTTGGTCTTCCGGGGAGCTCCCTACAATGAGCAGTTCTTC; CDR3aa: CASSLVFRGAPYNEQFF
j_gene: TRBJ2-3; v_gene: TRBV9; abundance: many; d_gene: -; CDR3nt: TGTGCCAGCAGCGTACAGGCTAAATCTTCCACAGATACGCAGTATTTT; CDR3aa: CASSVQAKSSTDTQYF
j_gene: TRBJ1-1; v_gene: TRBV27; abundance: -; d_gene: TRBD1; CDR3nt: TGTGCCAGCAGTATACTAACAGGGGTCACTGAAGCTTTCTTT; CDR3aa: CASSILTGVTEAFF
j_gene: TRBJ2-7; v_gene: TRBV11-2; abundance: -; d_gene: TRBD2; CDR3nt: TGTGCCAGCAGCTTAGTTACTGGGACTAGCGGGAGGAGCGGTGAGCAGTACTTC; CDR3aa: CASSLVTGTSGRSGEQYF
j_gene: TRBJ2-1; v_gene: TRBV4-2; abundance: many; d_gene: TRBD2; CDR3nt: TGTGCCAGCAGCCCGACTAGCGGGAGGGCGTTACAAAATGAGCAGTTCTTC; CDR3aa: CASSPTSGRALQNEQFF
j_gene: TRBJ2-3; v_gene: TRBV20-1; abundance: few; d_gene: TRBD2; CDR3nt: TGCAGTGCTCCCCGGACTAGCGGGAGAACAGATACGCAGTATTTT; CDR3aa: CSAPRTSGRTDTQYF
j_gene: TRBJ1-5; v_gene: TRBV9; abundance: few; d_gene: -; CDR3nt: TGTGCCAGCAGCGTAGGGGTGGGTGGGGGATATAGCAATCAGCCCCAGCATTTT; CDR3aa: CASSVGVGGGYSNQPQHF
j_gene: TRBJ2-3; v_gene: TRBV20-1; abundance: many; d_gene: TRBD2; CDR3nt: TGCAGTGCTAGAGACGTAGGGACTAGCGGGGACACAGATACGCAGTATTTT; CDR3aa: CSARDVGTSGDTDTQYF
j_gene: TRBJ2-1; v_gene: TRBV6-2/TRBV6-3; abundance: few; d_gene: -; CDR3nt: TGTGCCAGCGGATCAACTAGTTACAATGAGCAGTTCTTC; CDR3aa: CASGSTSYNEQFF
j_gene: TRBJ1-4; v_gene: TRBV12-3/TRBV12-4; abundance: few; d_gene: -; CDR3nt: TGTGCCAGCAGTCTTCAGCCCGTAGATGAAAAACTGTTTTTT; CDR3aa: CASSLQPVDEKLFF
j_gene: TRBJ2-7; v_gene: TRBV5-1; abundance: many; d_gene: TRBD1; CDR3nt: TGCGCCAGCAGCTTTGACAGGGGAGGAGGCGAGCAGTACTTC; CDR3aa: CASSFDRGGGEQYF
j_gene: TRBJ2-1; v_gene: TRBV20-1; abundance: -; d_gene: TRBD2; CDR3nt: TGCAGTGCTAGTACTCCCGGGAGGAATGAGCAGTTCTTC; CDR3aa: CSASTPGRNEQFF
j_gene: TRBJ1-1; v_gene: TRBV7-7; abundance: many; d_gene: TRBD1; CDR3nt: TGTGCTAGCAGCCTGACAGGGAGCACTGAAGCTTTCTTT; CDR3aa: CASSLTGSTEAFF